This TCR beta chain was identified during a study of memory CD4+ T cells and cytomegalovirus serostatus. This clone showed up just once. What it recognizes is unknown. The sort gate was single viable CD3+CD4+CD8-CD45RO+ cells for memory CD4+ T cells. CMV serostatus came from serum IgG against pp150, pp28, p38, p52. Study outcomes and limitations: Each of some 67 CMV-associated TCRbeta sequences occurred in one to five individuals.

The CDR3 runs 15 residues. The germline gives CDR1 ENHRY, CDR2 SYGVKD. V shed 0 bases and J 5 bases; nucleotides not matched to a gene: 5. Data came from immunoSEQ multiplex PCR; TCRdb stores just in-frame clones and leaves some out. The table shows around 50,000 clones, with roughly 80% occurring only once. The rearrangement joins TRBV10-3 to TRBJ2-7; 9 bases agree with TRBD1. This TCR was sampled from an adult in good health and CMV-seronegative. Sequenced sample: memory CD4+ T cells from blood. The CDR3 here is CAISESQDRGHEQYF. The CDR3 DNA reads TGTGCCATCAGTGAGTCACAGGACAGGGGCCACGAGCAGTACTTC.